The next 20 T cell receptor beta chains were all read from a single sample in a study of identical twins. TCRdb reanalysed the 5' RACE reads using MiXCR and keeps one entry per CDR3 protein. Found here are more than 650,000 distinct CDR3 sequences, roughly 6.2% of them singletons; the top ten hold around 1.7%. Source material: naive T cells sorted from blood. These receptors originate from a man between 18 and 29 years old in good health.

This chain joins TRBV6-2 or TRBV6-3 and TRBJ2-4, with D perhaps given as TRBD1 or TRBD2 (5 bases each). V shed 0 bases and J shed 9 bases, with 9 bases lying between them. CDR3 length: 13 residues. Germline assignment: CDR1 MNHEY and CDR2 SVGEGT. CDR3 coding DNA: TGTGCCAGCAGTTACTCGTCGGGACCCATTCAGTACTTC. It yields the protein CASSYSSGPIQYF.

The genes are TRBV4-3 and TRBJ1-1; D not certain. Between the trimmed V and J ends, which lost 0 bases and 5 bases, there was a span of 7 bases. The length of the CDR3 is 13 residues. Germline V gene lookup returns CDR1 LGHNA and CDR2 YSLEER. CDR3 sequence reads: CASSQDLWTEAFF. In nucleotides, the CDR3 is TGCGCCAGCAGCCAAGACTTGTGGACTGAAGCTTTCTTT.

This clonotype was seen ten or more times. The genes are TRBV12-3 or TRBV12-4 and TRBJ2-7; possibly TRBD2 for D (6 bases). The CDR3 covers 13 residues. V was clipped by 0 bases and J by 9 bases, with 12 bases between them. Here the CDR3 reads CASSLAPGVGQYF. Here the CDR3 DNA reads TGTGCCAGCAGTTTAGCCCCGGGGGTAGGGCAGTACTTC.

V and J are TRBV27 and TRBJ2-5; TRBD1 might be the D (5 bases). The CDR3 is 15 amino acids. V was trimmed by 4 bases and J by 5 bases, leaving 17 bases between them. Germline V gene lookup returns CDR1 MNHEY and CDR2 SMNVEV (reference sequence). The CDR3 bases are TGTGCCAGCAGTTCTCCCAGCAGGGCAGGGGAGACCCAGTACTTC. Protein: CASSSPSRAGETQYF.

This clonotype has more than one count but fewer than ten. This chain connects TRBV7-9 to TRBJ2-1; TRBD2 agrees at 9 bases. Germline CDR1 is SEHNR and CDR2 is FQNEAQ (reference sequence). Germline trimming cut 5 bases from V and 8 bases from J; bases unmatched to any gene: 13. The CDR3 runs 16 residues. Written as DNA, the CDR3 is TGTGCCAGCAGCCCCCTCCTTTGGCTAGCGGGATATGAGCAGTTCTTC. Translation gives CASSPLLWLAGYEQFF.

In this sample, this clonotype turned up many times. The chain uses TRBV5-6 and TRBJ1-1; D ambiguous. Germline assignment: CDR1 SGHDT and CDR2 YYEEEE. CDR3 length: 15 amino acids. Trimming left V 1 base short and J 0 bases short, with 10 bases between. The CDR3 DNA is TGTGCCAGCAGCTTGTTGGGCAGTATGAACACTGAAGCTTTCTTT. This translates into CASSLLGSMNTEAFF.

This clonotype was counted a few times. The DNA of the CDR3 is TGCGCCAGCAGCTTGGTTGGTTTGCCCGAAGCTTTCTTT. Encoded protein: CASSLVGLPEAFF. The genes are TRBV5-1 and TRBJ1-1; D is ambiguous. Trimming left V 0 bases short and J 8 bases short, with 11 bases between. Germline V lookup: CDR1 SGHRS, CDR2 YFSETQ. The CDR3 runs 13 residues.

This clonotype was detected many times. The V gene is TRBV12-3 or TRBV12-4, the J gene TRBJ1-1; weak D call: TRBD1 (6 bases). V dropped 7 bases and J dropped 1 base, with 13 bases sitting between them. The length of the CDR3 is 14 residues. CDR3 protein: CASNNRERNTEAFF. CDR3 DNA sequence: TGTGCCAGCAATAACAGGGAAAGGAACACTGAAGCTTTCTTT.

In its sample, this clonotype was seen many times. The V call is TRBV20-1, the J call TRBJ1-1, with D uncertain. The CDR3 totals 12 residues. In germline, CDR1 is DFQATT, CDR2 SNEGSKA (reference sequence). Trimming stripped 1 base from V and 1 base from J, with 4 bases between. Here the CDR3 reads CSARVTNTEAFF. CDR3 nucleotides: TGCAGTGCTAGAGTGACGAACACTGAAGCTTTCTTT.

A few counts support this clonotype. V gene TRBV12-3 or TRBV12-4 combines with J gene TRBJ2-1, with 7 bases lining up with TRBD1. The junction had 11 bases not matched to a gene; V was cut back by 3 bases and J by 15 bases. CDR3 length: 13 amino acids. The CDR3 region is CASSFIGQAQGFF. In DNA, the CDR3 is TGTGCCAGCAGTTTTATCGGACAGGCCCAGGGGTTCTTC.

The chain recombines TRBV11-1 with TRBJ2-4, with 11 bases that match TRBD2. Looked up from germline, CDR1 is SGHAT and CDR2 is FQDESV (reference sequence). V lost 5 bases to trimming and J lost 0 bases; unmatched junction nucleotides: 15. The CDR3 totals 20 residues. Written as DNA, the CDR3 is TGTGCCAGCAGCCGCGGACTAGCGGGCCCATACCCGGCAGCCAAAAACATTCAGTACTTC. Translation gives CASSRGLAGPYPAAKNIQYF.

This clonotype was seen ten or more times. Here the CDR3 DNA reads TGCAGTATACCGGGACTAGCGGGAGGTTTACAGAGGGAAGAGCAGTTCTTC. Amino acid sequence: CSIPGLAGGLQREEQFF. This chain uses TRBV20-1 with TRBJ2-1; 15 bases align to TRBD2. Germline CDR1 is DFQATT and CDR2 is SNEGSKA (reference sequence). This CDR3 region has 17 residues. Losses at the gene ends were 8 bases for V and 10 bases for J; bases not matched to a gene: 18.

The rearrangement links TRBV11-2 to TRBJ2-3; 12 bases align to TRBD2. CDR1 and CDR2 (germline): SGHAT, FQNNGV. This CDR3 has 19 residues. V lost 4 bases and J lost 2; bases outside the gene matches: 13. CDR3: CASSSLAGGPSPPTDTQYF. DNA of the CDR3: TGTGCCAGCAGCTCTCTAGCGGGAGGGCCGTCTCCGCCCACAGATACGCAGTATTTT.

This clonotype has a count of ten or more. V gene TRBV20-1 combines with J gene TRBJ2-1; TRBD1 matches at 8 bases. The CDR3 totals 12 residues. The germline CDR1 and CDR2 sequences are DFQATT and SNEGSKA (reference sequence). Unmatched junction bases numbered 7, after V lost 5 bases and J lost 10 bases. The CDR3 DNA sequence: TGCAGTGCTGACGACAGGGGCGGCGAGCAGTTCTTC. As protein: CSADDRGGEQFF.

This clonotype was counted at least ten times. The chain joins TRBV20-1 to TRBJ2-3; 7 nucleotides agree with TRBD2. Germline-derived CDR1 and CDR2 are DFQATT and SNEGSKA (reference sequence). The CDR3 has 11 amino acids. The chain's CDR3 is CGGSGADTQYF. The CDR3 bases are TGCGGCGGGAGCGGTGCAGATACGCAGTATTTT.

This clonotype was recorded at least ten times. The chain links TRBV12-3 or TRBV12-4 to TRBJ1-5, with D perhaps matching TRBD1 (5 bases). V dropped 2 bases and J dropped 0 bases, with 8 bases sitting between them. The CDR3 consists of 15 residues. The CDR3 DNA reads TGTGCCAGCAGTTTAACCCAGGGTAGCAATCAGCCCCAGCATTTT. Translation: CASSLTQGSNQPQHF.

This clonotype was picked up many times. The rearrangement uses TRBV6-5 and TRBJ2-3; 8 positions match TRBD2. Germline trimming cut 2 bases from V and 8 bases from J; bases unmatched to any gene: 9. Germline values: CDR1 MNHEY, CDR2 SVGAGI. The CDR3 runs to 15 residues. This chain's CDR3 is CASSYAGGRTGTQYF. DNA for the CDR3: TGTGCCAGCAGTTACGCCGGCGGGAGGACGGGTACGCAGTATTTT.

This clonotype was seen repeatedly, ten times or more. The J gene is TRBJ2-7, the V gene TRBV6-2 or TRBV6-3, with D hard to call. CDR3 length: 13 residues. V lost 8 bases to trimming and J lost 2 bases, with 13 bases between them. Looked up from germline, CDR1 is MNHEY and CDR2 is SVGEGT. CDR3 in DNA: TGTGCCAGCCCTTTATGTCGGCCCTACGAGCAGTACGTC. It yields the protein CASPLCRPYEQYV.

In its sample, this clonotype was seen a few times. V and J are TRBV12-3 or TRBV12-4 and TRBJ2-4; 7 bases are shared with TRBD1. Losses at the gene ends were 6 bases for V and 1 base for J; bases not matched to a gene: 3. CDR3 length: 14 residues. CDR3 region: CASRSQGAKNIQYF. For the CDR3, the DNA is TGTGCCAGCAGGTCACAGGGGGCCAAAAACATTCAGTACTTC.

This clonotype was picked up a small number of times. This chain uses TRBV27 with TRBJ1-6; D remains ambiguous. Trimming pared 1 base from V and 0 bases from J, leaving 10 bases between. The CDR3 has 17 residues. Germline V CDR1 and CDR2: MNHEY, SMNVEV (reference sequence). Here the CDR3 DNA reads TGTGCCAGCAGTTTATTTTGGAAGAGCTCCTATAATTCACCCCTCCACTTT. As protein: CASSLFWKSSYNSPLHF.